The 30 T cell receptor beta chains below come from one sample, sequenced in a study of response to subunit inactivated influenza vaccine. Each CDR3 protein gets one entry after TCRdb re-called the RT-PCR reads with MiXCR. This repertoire shows hundreds of thousands of distinct CDR3 sequences, approximately 11% found once; its top ten account for about 12%. Here the sequenced sample was PBMCs from blood, taken 40 to 50 days after vaccination. Every receptor here comes from a man in his fifties or sixties who received an inactivated influenza vaccine.

The chain links TRBV5-1 to TRBJ2-5, with D perhaps matching TRBD1 or TRBD2 (6 bases each). This CDR3 is built from 13 residues. Germline V gene lookup returns CDR1 SGHRS and CDR2 YFSETQ. Trimming left V 3 bases short and J 5 bases short, with 11 bases between. The CDR3 here is CASSWGLAETQYF. In DNA, the CDR3 is TGCGCCAGCAGCTGGGGGCTAGCGGAGACCCAGTACTTC.

This clonotype has a handful of counts. The genes are TRBV5-1 and TRBJ2-1; TRBD2 matches at 15 bases. The CDR3 spans 16 residues. V was clipped by 3 bases and J by 9 bases; unmatched bases: 7. Looked up from germline, CDR1 is SGHRS and CDR2 is YFSETQ. CDR3 sequence: CASSSTGTSGGIEQFF. The CDR3 coding sequence is TGCGCCAGCAGCTCAACCGGGACTAGCGGGGGGATTGAGCAGTTCTTC.

Ten or more counts support this clonotype. The rearrangement links TRBV29-1 to TRBJ2-5; tentative D call: TRBD2 (6 bases). Germline V gene sequence: CDR1 SQVTM, CDR2 ANQGSEA. V lost 0 bases and J 4 bases, leaving 12 bases between the germline ends. CDR3 size: 14 residues. The chain's CDR3 is CSVEDGGIRETQYF. The CDR3 nucleotides read TGCAGCGTTGAAGACGGCGGGATCCGAGAGACCCAGTACTTC.

The gene calls are TRBV28 and TRBJ2-1; D ambiguous. The V end was cut by 3 bases, the J end by 10 bases, with 7 bases between. The CDR3 has 11 residues. Germline loops: CDR1 MDHEN, CDR2 SYDVKM. The CDR3 protein is CASSFAVEQFF. As DNA, the CDR3 is TGTGCCAGCAGTTTCGCTGTGGAGCAGTTCTTC.

There are a few counts of this clonotype. The gene calls are TRBV24-1 and TRBJ1-2; 8 bases agree with TRBD1. Per the germline V gene, CDR1 is KGHDR and CDR2 is SFDVKD. The CDR3 length is 15 residues. The V gene end was trimmed by 3 bases and the J gene end by 2 bases; junction bases not matched to a gene: 4. The CDR3 region has the DNA TGTGCCACCAGTGATCCACAGGGGGGGAACTATGGCTACACCTTC. As protein: CATSDPQGGNYGYTF.

This clonotype has at least ten counts. This chain links TRBV4-2 with TRBJ2-5; tentatively, D is TRBD2 (6 bases). From germline, CDR1 is LGHNA and CDR2 YNFKEQ. The CDR3 is 13 residues long. Trimming pared 6 bases from V and 4 bases from J, leaving 12 bases between. The CDR3 DNA is TGTGCCAGCAGTCGGGGGTTAGCAGAGACCCAGTACTTC. This codes for CASSRGLAETQYF.

This clonotype appeared many times. The rearrangement links TRBV5-6 to TRBJ2-7; 9 nucleotides align to TRBD1. Germline CDR1 is SGHDT and CDR2 is YYEEEE. The CDR3 loop spans 13 amino acids. The junction had 5 bases not matched to a gene; V was cut back by 4 bases and J by 6 bases. The CDR3, as DNA: TGTGCCAGCAGCCTCGGACAGGGGCTCGAGCAGTACTTC. Residues: CASSLGQGLEQYF.

Only a few counts were recorded for this clonotype. J is TRBJ2-1 and V is TRBV25-1, with D hard to call. The V gene lost 2 bases and the J gene lost 7 bases, with 9 bases spanning the gap. The CDR3 has 13 residues. Looked up from germline, CDR1 is MGHDK and CDR2 is SYGVNS. The CDR3: CASSEPRWNEQFF. CDR3 nucleotides: TGTGCCAGCAGTGAACCCAGGTGGAATGAGCAGTTCTTC.

This clonotype was found many times. The chain joins TRBV12-3 or TRBV12-4 to TRBJ2-1, with 9 nucleotides matching TRBD1. With V trimmed by 4 bases and J by 7 bases, 14 bases remained unmatched. CDR3 size: 17 residues. CDR3 in DNA: TGTGCCAGCAGTTCTCTTTGGACAGGGGAGGTAGGGAATGAGCAGTTCTTC. Translated, it gives CASSSLWTGEVGNEQFF.

This clonotype was observed a few times. The chain links TRBV7-2 to TRBJ2-1, with D maybe TRBD2 (6 bases). The CDR3 extends over 15 amino acids. CDR1 is SGHTA, CDR2 FQGNSA, per germline. V shed 3 bases and J shed 3 bases, with 12 bases lying between them. In nucleotides, the CDR3 is TGTGCCAGCAGCTTGGTGACTAGTCGCTACAATGAGCAGTTCTTC. As protein: CASSLVTSRYNEQFF.

The chain has TRBV24-1 and TRBJ2-3; no reliable D call. Germline CDR1 and CDR2: KGHDR and SFDVKD. Trimming left V 3 bases short and J 3 bases short, with 6 bases between. The CDR3 extends over 13 amino acids. The CDR3 DNA sequence: TGTGCCACCAGTGATCTTGGGACAGATACGCAGTATTTT. Translating it yields CATSDLGTDTQYF.

The table lists this clonotype with a few counts. The V call is TRBV27, the J call TRBJ2-7; TRBD1 matches 12 bases. V shed 7 bases, J shed 5 bases, and the junction held 3 bases outside the gene matches. The CDR3 consists of 13 residues. Germline loops: CDR1 MNHEY, CDR2 SMNVEV (reference sequence). CDR3 nucleotides: TGTGCCAGCACGGGACAGGGGGCCGACGAGCAGTACTTC. This encodes CASTGQGADEQYF.

This clonotype was seen repeatedly, ten times or more. V and J are TRBV12-3 or TRBV12-4 and TRBJ2-3; TRBD2 agrees at 7 bases. Germline trimming cut 2 bases from V and 10 bases from J; bases unmatched to any gene: 9. The CDR3 is 14 amino acids. CDR3 nucleotide sequence: TGTGCCAGCAGTTTATCCCGGGGGGTAGGTGCGCAGTATTTT. Translating it yields CASSLSRGVGAQYF.

The rearrangement uses TRBV6-2 or TRBV6-3 and TRBJ1-2; 7 bases are shared with TRBD1. Germline assignment: CDR1 MNHEY and CDR2 SVGEGT. The CDR3 length is 14 residues. With V trimmed by 7 bases and J by 0 bases, 5 bases remained unmatched. CDR3 sequence: CASTRGQSNYGYTF. CDR3 bases: TGTGCCAGCACCCGGGGACAGTCTAACTATGGCTACACCTTC.

This clonotype has ten or more counts. V gene TRBV25-1 combines with J gene TRBJ1-5, with D perhaps TRBD1 (6 bases). Germline lookup yields CDR1 MGHDK and CDR2 SYGVNS. The CDR3 extends over 13 amino acids. Trimming took off 3 bases at V and 8 bases at J, with 11 bases between the two ends. CDR3 amino acids: CASSDRGGEPQHF. The CDR3 DNA reads TGTGCCAGCAGTGACAGGGGCGGGGAGCCCCAGCATTTT.

V and J are TRBV25-1 and TRBJ2-7; D is unclear. CDR3 length equals 14 residues. V was pared by 2 bases and J by 3 bases, with 11 bases between. Germline loops: CDR1 MGHDK, CDR2 SYGVNS. The chain's CDR3 is CASSETIRDYEQYF. The CDR3 DNA reads TGTGCCAGCAGTGAAACCATTAGGGACTACGAGCAGTACTTC.

V gene TRBV6-2 or TRBV6-3 combines with J gene TRBJ2-3; no firm D call. The CDR3 has 14 residues. Germline CDR1 is MNHEY and CDR2 is SVGEGT. Trimming cost V 5 bases and J 0 bases, with 9 bases left between them. CDR3 amino acids: CASSHWDSTDTQYF. The CDR3 bases are TGTGCCAGCAGTCACTGGGATAGCACAGATACGCAGTATTTT.

This clonotype was recorded many times. The genes are TRBV6-2 or TRBV6-3 and TRBJ1-1; 7 nucleotides match TRBD1. This CDR3 has 13 amino acids. Germline lookup yields CDR1 MNHEY and CDR2 SVGEGT. Germline trimming cut 5 bases from V and 6 bases from J; bases unmatched to any gene: 6. The DNA of the CDR3 is TGTGCCAGCAGTCCCCCGGACAGGTCTGAAGCTTTCTTT. Encoded protein: CASSPPDRSEAFF.

This clonotype was counted between two and nine times. The rearrangement uses TRBV28 and TRBJ2-7, with D maybe TRBD2 (5 bases). CDR1 MDHEN and CDR2 SYDVKM come from the germline V gene. The CDR3 spans 15 residues. Between the trimmed V and J ends, which lost 4 bases and 7 bases, there was a span of 20 bases. The CDR3 nucleotides are TGTGCCAGCAGTTCCCCCGGGTCGAGGGCTAAAGAGCAGTACTTC. This gives the protein CASSSPGSRAKEQYF.

This clonotype was detected a few times. The V call is TRBV12-3 or TRBV12-4, the J call TRBJ2-5; tentative D call: TRBD1 (8 bases). V was cut by 6 bases and J by 5 bases, with 19 bases left in between. This CDR3 is 15 amino acids long. Here the CDR3 DNA reads TGTGCCAGCAGCGGGAGGACAGGGCCGAGGGAGACCCAGTACTTC. This encodes CASSGRTGPRETQYF.

Many counts were recorded for this clonotype. The chain joins TRBV7-3 to TRBJ2-3; no clear D gene. The CDR3 has 15 residues. The germline CDR1 and CDR2 sequences are SGHTA and FQGTGA. Deletions cut 5 bases from V and 0 bases from J, with 12 bases between. The CDR3 here is CASSPFTTSTDTQYF. The CDR3 DNA reads TGTGCCAGCAGCCCCTTTACCACTAGCACAGATACGCAGTATTTT.

This clonotype has a count of ten or more. This sequence joins TRBV4-1 and TRBJ2-1; D might be TRBD1 (5 bases). The CDR3 runs 13 residues. From germline, CDR1 is MGHRA and CDR2 YSYEKL. V was pared by 7 bases and J by 0 bases, with 7 bases between. The CDR3 loop reads CASKGISYNEQFF. CDR3 DNA: TGCGCCAGCAAGGGGATCTCCTACAATGAGCAGTTCTTC.

The CDR3 coding sequence is TGCGCCAGCAGCTCCGGGCCAACGGGGACCCAGTACTTC. As protein: CASSSGPTGTQYF. This rearrangement joins TRBV5-1 to TRBJ2-5; D is unresolved. CDR1 and CDR2 (germline): SGHRS, YFSETQ. The CDR3 loop spans 13 amino acids. The germline V and J ends were trimmed by 3 bases and 7 bases, with 13 bases remaining between them.

The gene calls are TRBV28 and TRBJ2-1; D is possibly TRBD1 (6 bases). V dropped 1 base and J dropped 2 bases, with 9 bases sitting between them. The CDR3 contains 15 residues. The V gene's germline CDR1 is MDHEN and CDR2 SYDVKM. The DNA of the CDR3 is TGTGCCAGCAGTTTATCCAGGGGAGCCTACAATGAGCAGTTCTTC. It yields the protein CASSLSRGAYNEQFF.

This clonotype was found a few times. The chain couples TRBV2 to TRBJ2-7; no clear D. The CDR3 consists of 15 residues. Trimming removed 4 bases from V and 1 base from J, with 14 bases in between. Germline assignment: CDR1 SNHLY and CDR2 FYNNEI. The CDR3 spells CASSGTELESYEQYF. As DNA, the CDR3 is TGTGCCAGCAGTGGTACAGAGCTGGAGTCCTACGAGCAGTACTTC.

Details on this clonotype: A read error may produce the germline difference seen at one junction end. The rearrangement joins TRBV20-1 to TRBJ2-1; 10 bases map to TRBD2. Germline CDR1 DFQATT, CDR2 SNEGSKA (reference sequence). The CDR3 is made up of 17 amino acids. For the CDR3, the DNA is TGCTGTGCTAGAGATCCCGAATCAGCGGGGGGGCCGAGAGAGCAGTTCTTC. Protein sequence: CCARDPESAGGPREQFF.

This clonotype was seen a few times. The chain recombines TRBV20-1 with TRBJ2-7; 8 nucleotides agree with TRBD2. Germline lookup yields CDR1 DFQATT and CDR2 SNEGSKA (reference sequence). With 4 bases clipped from V and 5 bases from J, the junction kept 10 bases outside the gene matches. This CDR3 is built from 14 residues. The CDR3 here is CSAKKSSGIHEQYF. CDR3 nucleotides: TGCAGTGCTAAGAAAAGTAGCGGGATCCACGAGCAGTACTTC.

The gene calls are TRBV20-1 and TRBJ1-2; no reliable D call. Germline V lookup: CDR1 DFQATT, CDR2 SNEGSKA (reference sequence). The CDR3 is 13 amino acids. The V end was cut by 5 bases, the J end by 1 base, with 11 bases between. The CDR3 protein is CSARSDGNYGYTF. The DNA of the CDR3 is TGCAGTGCTCGATCGGACGGTAACTATGGCTACACCTTC.

The V call is TRBV4-1, the J call TRBJ2-3; 8 nucleotides line up with TRBD1. Germline lookup yields CDR1 MGHRA and CDR2 YSYEKL. The junction had 12 bases not matched to a gene; V was cut back by 4 bases and J by 3 bases. This CDR3 contains 17 residues. The CDR3, as DNA: TGCGCCAGCAGCCCGACCGCATTGAACAGGGGGACAGATACGCAGTATTTT. Its translation is CASSPTALNRGTDTQYF.

This clonotype was picked up many times. The chain joins TRBV24-1 to TRBJ2-1; 13 nucleotides align to TRBD2. Germline V lookup: CDR1 KGHDR, CDR2 SFDVKD. J was trimmed by 4 bases and V by 0 bases; bases with no gene match: 2. The CDR3 consists of 17 residues. CDR3 protein: CATSDLGGLAGYNEQFF. The DNA for the CDR3 is TGTGCCACCAGTGATTTGGGGGGACTAGCGGGATACAATGAGCAGTTCTTC.